Sequencing of this T cell receptor beta chain was carried out in a study of T cells after yellow fever vaccination. Study as a whole: Fractions of low cell number were prepared using SMART-Seq v4 Ultra Low Input.

Study-level points and caveats: Bulk-population clonotypes that are abundant could appear as contaminants in FACS-sorted repertoires. Post-booster samples contained most primary-vaccination clones (more than 95% CD4, approximately 88% CD8).

A universal primer site and UMIs were added as TCR cDNA was made by 5'RACE template switching. TCRdb re-analysed the 5' RACE reads in MiXCR, keeping a single row per CDR3 protein. The data hold under 550,000 distinct CDR3 sequences, with roughly 22% observed a single time. As for this clonotype: Antigen: not known.

The sample in question was PBMCs, obtained approximately 22 days after the first yellow fever vaccination. This receptor was identified in a man younger than 30 who received the YFV17D yellow fever vaccine.

The CDR3 DNA reads as TGCAGTGCTAGACGAGGCGAAATCTACACTGAAGCTTTCTTT. Translating it yields CSARRGEIYTEAFF. J is TRBJ1-1 and V is TRBV20-1; D is unclear. The CDR3 covers 14 residues. Looked up from germline, CDR1 is DFQATT and CDR2 is SNEGSKA (reference sequence). Trimming stripped 2 bases from V and 3 bases from J, with 13 bases between.